This T cell receptor (beta chain) was identified during a study of control samples from healthy donors and cancer patients. TCRdb's table, derived via immunoSEQ multiplex PCR, lists solely in-frame clones and lacks some. Of 150,000 to 200,000 clones listed, just over 90% are singletons. Trimming stripped 2 bases from V and 5 bases from J, with 2 bases between. The CDR3 runs to 11 residues. The sample taken for sequencing was blood. The sequence came from a man aged 25 to 45 in good health. This chain links TRBV12-3 or TRBV12-4 with TRBJ2-3; D is ambiguous. The CDR3 loop is CASSLRDTQYF. The CDR3, as DNA: TGTGCCAGCAGTTTAAGAGATACGCAGTATTTT.